Below are 17 T cell receptor beta chains sequenced from a single sample in a study of Ad26.COV2.S vaccination and SARS-CoV-2 variants (dated by TCRdb to the early 2020s). Interpreted using the paper, the treatment or condition label stands for: around 19 received Ad26.COV2.S at low or high dose, single or two shots; about 5 received placebo; per-sample allocation not given. Repertoires of vaccine and placebo recipients were sequenced from samples taken on day 63 after the first injection. The library was generated by the immunoSEQ multiplex PCR assay. Held by TCRdb, this immuneACCESS table contains in-frame sequences only and omits some clones. Under half of the omission traces to an unresolved V gene where checked; the cause of the rest is unknown. The sample includes 350,000 to 450,000 clones, with roughly 85% observed a single time. The leading ten clones occupy roughly 3.5% of the sample. The specimen comprised peripheral blood, sampled in a trial of Ad26.COV2.S vaccine versus placebo. Every receptor here comes from a person aged 18-65 years who received the Ad26.COV2.S COVID-19 vaccine or a placebo.

The genes are TRBV6-2 or TRBV6-3 and TRBJ1-2; D is undetermined. V shed 2 bases and J shed 8 bases, with 15 bases lying between them. The CDR3 extends over 14 amino acids. The germline gives CDR1 MNHEY, CDR2 SVGEGT. The CDR3 sequence: CASSYPADPIGYTF. CDR3 bases: TGTGCCAGCAGTTACCCGGCGGACCCAATAGGCTACACCTTC.

Only a few counts were recorded for this clone. V is TRBV11-2 and J is TRBJ1-6; no reliable D call. Germline assignment: CDR1 SGHAT and CDR2 FQNNGV. CDR3 length equals 14 residues. Deletions cut 1 base from V and 10 bases from J, with 11 bases between. Here the CDR3 DNA reads TGTGCCAGCAGCTTAGTCGGGGAGGAGTCACCCCTCCACTTT. It yields the protein CASSLVGEESPLHF.

The chain carries TRBV27 and TRBJ2-1, with D perhaps matching TRBD1 or TRBD2 (5 bases each). Trimming stripped 3 bases from V and 8 bases from J, with 20 bases between. The germline V gene encodes CDR1 MNHEY and CDR2 SMNVEV (reference sequence). CDR3 size: 16 residues. In DNA form, the CDR3 reads TGTGCCAGCAGTTTGGACGGTCCCGGGACCGTTGATGAGCAGTTCTTC. This gives the protein CASSLDGPGTVDEQFF.

The chain carries TRBV19 and TRBJ1-4; maybe TRBD1 (5 bases). This CDR3 region has 14 residues. Germline CDR1 reads LNHDA; CDR2 reads SQIVND (reference sequence). Trimming removed 11 bases from V and 7 bases from J, with 20 bases in between. For the CDR3, the DNA is TGTGCCGCAGGATCCGGGGGGGATTTTGAAAAACTGTTTTTT. Its translation: CAAGSGGDFEKLFF.

The chain combines TRBV5-1 with TRBJ1-1; 7 positions match TRBD1. Germline V gene data show CDR1 as SGHRS and CDR2 as YFSETQ. V shed 5 bases, J shed 1 base, and the junction held 5 bases outside the gene matches. The CDR3 has 14 residues. The CDR3 DNA is TGCGCCAGCAGGGCGACAGGGACGAACACTGAAGCTTTCTTT. This encodes CASRATGTNTEAFF.

This chain links TRBV6-1 with TRBJ1-5; D remains ambiguous. This CDR3 has 16 residues. V lost 4 bases, J lost 0 bases, and 13 bases lay in between. CDR1 and CDR2 (germline): MNHNS, SASEGT. In DNA form, the CDR3 reads TGTGCCAGCAGTGGACTCATGGGTTATAGCAATCAGCCCCAGCATTTT. Translated: CASSGLMGYSNQPQHF.

The chain recombines TRBV11-2 with TRBJ1-2; TRBD1 aligns across 9 bases. From germline, CDR1 is SGHAT and CDR2 FQNNGV. This CDR3 comprises 16 residues. V trimming: 0 bases; J trimming: 8 bases; junction bases outside the gene matches: 10. The CDR3 loop reads CASSLDLWGTGPGYTF. The CDR3 DNA reads TGTGCCAGCAGCTTAGATCTTTGGGGGACAGGGCCCGGCTACACCTTC. Full variable domain (outside the CDR3, taken from reference TRBV11-2 and TRBJ1-2): EAGVAQSPRYKIIEKRQSVAFWCNPISGHATLYWYQQILGQGPKLLIQFQNNGVVDDSQLPKDRFSAERLKGVDSTLKIQPAKLEDSAVYLCASSLDLWGTGPGYTFGSGTRLTVV.

This clone showed up just once. The chain carries TRBV7-2 and TRBJ2-7, with D hard to call. Germline V lookup: CDR1 SGHTA, CDR2 FQGNSA. Trimming shortened V by 3 bases and J by 7 bases, and 16 bases separated the two germline ends. The CDR3 totals 14 residues. CDR3 sequence: CASSFLVQVGEQYF. The CDR3 DNA follows: TGTGCCAGCAGCTTCCTCGTCCAAGTGGGTGAGCAGTACTTC.

The rearrangement uses TRBV19 and TRBJ2-7, with TRBD1 as a possible D gene (5 bases). CDR1 is LNHDA, CDR2 SQIVND, per germline (reference sequence). V was cut by 6 bases and J by 3 bases, with 12 bases left in between. CDR3 length: 13 amino acids. CDR3 residues: CASRVTGDYEQYF. The DNA of the CDR3 is TGTGCCAGTAGGGTAACAGGAGACTACGAGCAGTACTTC. Complete variable domain (other parts from reference TRBV19 and TRBJ2-7): DGGITQSPKYLFRKEGQNVTLSCEQNLNHDAMYWYRQDPGQGLRLIYYSQIVNDFQKGDIAEGYSVSREKKESFPLTVTSAQKNPTAFYLCASRVTGDYEQYFGPGTRLTVT.

This CDR3 is CASTLLGGVGSPLHF. Written as DNA, the CDR3 is TGTGCCAGCACCCTCTTAGGGGGGGTTGGGTCACCCCTCCACTTT. The rearrangement joins TRBV7-2 to TRBJ1-6; D might be TRBD1 (6 bases). CDR1 and CDR2 from the germline V gene are SGHTA and FQGNSA. The CDR3 has 15 amino acids. The V end lost 7 bases, the J end lost 10 bases, and 20 bases lay between the germline ends.

Many counts were recorded for this clone. The V and J genes are TRBV18 and TRBJ1-5, with D possibly being TRBD1 (6 bases). The germline CDR1 and CDR2 sequences are KGHSH and LQKENI. Trimming left V 3 bases short and J 2 bases short, with 11 bases between. This CDR3 spans 15 amino acids. In nucleotides, the CDR3 is TGTGCCAGCTCACCCTCCAGGACAGGCAATCAGCCCCAGCATTTT. Translation: CASSPSRTGNQPQHF.

The chain is built from TRBV6-1 and TRBJ2-2; 7 nucleotides align to TRBD1. Germline CDR1 and CDR2: MNHNS and SASEGT. The CDR3 runs 16 residues. After removal of 3 bases from V and 0 bases from J, the junction contained 4 bases not matched to a gene. CDR3 amino acids: CASSDIGGANTGELFF. The CDR3 nucleotides read TGTGCCAGCAGTGACATAGGGGGCGCGAACACCGGGGAGCTGTTTTTT.

In DNA, the CDR3 is TGCAGCGTTGTCCGGACAGGGGGCTTCGAGACCCAGTACTTC. Protein product: CSVVRTGGFETQYF. This sequence joins TRBV29-1 and TRBJ2-5; 11 bases agree with TRBD1. This CDR3 spans 14 amino acids. Germline-derived CDR1 and CDR2 are SQVTM and ANQGSEA. V shed 4 bases and J 5 bases; nucleotides not matched to a gene: 6.

The gene calls are TRBV27 and TRBJ2-5, with 8 bases matching TRBD1. The length of the CDR3 is 14 residues. Losses at the gene ends were 6 bases for V and 5 bases for J; bases not matched to a gene: 8. Germline V CDR1 and CDR2: MNHEY, SMNVEV (reference sequence). The CDR3 bases are TGTGCCAGCAGCATGACAGGGGTGTGGGAGACCCAGTACTTC. Its protein is CASSMTGVWETQYF.

The V gene is TRBV6-5, the J gene TRBJ1-2; 10 bases agree with TRBD1. The CDR3 has 14 amino acids. Germline CDR1 MNHEY, CDR2 SVGAGI. Trimming took 6 bases from V and 7 from J; bases not matched to a gene: 8. The CDR3 protein is CASRETGGAGGYTF. CDR3 bases: TGTGCCAGCAGAGAGACAGGGGGCGCGGGTGGCTACACCTTC.

The chain combines TRBV28 with TRBJ1-2; TRBD1 matches at 7 bases. The CDR3 length is 18 residues. Germline V gives CDR1 MDHEN, CDR2 SYDVKM. V lost 6 bases and J lost 5; bases outside the gene matches: 21. The CDR3 sequence is CASSSLVGHRGVVYGYTF. The CDR3 region has the DNA TGTGCCAGCAGCTCACTTGTTGGGCACAGGGGAGTGGTGTATGGCTACACCTTC.

The chain couples TRBV19 to TRBJ2-6; weak D call: TRBD1 (5 bases). This CDR3 contains 16 residues. V lost 7 bases, J lost 0 bases, and 13 bases lay in between. Germline V gene sequence: CDR1 LNHDA, CDR2 SQIVND (reference sequence). CDR3 DNA sequence: TGTGCCAGTAAGACAGAAACTTTCTCTGGGGCCAACGTCCTGACTTTC. Its translation is CASKTETFSGANVLTF. The variable domain in full, completed from reference TRBV19 and TRBJ2-6, reads DGGITQSPKYLFRKEGQNVTLSCEQNLNHDAMYWYRQDPGQGLRLIYYSQIVNDFQKGDIAEGYSVSREKKESFPLTVTSAQKNPTAFYLCASKTETFSGANVLTFGAGSRLTVL.